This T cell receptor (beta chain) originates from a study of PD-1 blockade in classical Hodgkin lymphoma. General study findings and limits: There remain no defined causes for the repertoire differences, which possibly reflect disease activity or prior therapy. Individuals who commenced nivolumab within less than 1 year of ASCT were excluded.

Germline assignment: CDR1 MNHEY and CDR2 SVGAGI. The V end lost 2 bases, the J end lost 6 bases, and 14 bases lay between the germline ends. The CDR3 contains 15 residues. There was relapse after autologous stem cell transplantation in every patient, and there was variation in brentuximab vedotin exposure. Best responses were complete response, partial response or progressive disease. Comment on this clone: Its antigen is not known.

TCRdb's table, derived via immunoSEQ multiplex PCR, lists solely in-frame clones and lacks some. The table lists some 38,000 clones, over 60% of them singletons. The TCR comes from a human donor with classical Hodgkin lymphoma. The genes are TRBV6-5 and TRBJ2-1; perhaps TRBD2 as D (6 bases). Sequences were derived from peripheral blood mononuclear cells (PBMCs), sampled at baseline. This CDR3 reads CASSYRGTGFNEQFF. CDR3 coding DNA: TGTGCCAGCAGTTACCGTGGGACTGGTTTCAATGAGCAGTTCTTC.